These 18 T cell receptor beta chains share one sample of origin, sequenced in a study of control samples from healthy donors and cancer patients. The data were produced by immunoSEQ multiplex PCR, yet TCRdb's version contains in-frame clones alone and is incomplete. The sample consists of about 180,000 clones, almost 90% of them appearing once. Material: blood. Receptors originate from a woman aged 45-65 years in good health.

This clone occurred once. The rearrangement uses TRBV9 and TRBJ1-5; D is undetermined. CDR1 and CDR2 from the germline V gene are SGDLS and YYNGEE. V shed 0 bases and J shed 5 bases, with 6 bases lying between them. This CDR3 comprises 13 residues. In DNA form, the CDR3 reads TGTGCCAGCAGCGTAGTACCCGATCAGCCCCAGCATTTT. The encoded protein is CASSVVPDQPQHF.

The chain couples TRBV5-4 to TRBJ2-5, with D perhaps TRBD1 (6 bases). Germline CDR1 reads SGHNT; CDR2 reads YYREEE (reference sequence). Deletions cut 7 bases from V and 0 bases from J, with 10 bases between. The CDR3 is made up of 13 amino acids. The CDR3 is CASWGPNQETQYF. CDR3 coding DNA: TGTGCCAGCTGGGGGCCCAACCAAGAGACCCAGTACTTC.

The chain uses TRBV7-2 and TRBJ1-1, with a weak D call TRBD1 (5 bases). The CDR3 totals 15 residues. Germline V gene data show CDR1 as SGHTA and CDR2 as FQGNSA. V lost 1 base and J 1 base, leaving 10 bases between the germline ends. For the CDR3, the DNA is TGTGCCAGCAGCTTAGTCGGAGGGACGAACACTGAAGCTTTCTTT. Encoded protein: CASSLVGGTNTEAFF.

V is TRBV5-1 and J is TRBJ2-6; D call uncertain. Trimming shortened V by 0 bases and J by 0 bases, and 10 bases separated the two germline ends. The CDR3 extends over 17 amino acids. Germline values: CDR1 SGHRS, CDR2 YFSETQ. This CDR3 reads CASSLEVRNSGANVLTF. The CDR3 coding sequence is TGCGCCAGCAGCTTGGAGGTCCGGAACTCTGGGGCCAACGTCCTGACTTTC.

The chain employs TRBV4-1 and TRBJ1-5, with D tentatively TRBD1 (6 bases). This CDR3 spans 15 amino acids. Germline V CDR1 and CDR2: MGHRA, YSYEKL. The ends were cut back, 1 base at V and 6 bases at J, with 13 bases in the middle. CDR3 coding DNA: TGCGCCAGCAGCCAAGGAGGGGGGCCCAGTCAGCCCCAGCATTTT. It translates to CASSQGGGPSQPQHF.

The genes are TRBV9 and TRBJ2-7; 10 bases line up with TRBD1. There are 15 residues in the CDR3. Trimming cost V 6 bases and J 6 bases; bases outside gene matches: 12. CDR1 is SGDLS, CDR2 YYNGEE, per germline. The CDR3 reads CASTPDRGFGREQYF. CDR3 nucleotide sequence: TGTGCCAGCACCCCGGACAGGGGGTTTGGACGCGAGCAGTACTTC. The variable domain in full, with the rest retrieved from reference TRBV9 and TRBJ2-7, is DSGVTQTPKHLITATGQRVTLRCSPRSGDLSVYWYQQSLDQGLQFLIQYYNGEERAKGNILERFSAQQFPDLHSELNLSSLELGDSALYFCASTPDRGFGREQYFGPGTRLTVT.

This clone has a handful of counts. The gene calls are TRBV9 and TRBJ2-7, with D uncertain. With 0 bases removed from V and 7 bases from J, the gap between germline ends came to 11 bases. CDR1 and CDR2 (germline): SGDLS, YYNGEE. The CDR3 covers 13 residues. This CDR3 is CASSVAGLGEQYF. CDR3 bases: TGTGCCAGCAGCGTAGCCGGTTTGGGGGAGCAGTACTTC.

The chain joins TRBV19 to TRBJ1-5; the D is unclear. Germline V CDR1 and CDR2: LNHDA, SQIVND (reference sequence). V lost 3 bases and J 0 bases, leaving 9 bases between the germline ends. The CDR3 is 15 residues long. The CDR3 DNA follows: TGTGCCAGTAGTATCAACAGACATAGCAATCAGCCCCAGCATTTT. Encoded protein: CASSINRHSNQPQHF.

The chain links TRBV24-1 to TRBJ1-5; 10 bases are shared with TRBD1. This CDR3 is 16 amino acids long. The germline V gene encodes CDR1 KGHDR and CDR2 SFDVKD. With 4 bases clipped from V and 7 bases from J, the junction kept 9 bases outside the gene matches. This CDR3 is CATSDPGTGVGQPQHF. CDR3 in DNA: TGTGCCACCAGTGACCCCGGGACAGGGGTGGGCCAGCCCCAGCATTTT.

CDR3 DNA: TGTGCCAGCAGCCCAACAGTGAGTTCACCCCTCCACTTT. Residues: CASSPTVSSPLHF. The V and J genes are TRBV7-9 and TRBJ1-6; D gene unclear. The germline V and J ends were trimmed by 5 bases and 9 bases, with 11 bases remaining between them. The CDR3 extends over 13 amino acids. The germline V gene encodes CDR1 SEHNR and CDR2 FQNEAQ (reference sequence).

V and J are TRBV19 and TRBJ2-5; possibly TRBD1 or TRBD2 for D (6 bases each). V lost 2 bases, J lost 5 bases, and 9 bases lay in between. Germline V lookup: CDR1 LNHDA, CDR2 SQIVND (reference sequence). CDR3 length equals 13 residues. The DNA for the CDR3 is TGTGCCAGTAGTATATCGGGGGCGGAGACCCAGTACTTC. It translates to CASSISGAETQYF.

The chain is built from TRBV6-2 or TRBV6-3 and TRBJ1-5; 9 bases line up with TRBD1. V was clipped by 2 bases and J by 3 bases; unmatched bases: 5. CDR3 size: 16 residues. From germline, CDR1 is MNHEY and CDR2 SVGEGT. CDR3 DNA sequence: TGTGCCAGCAGTTACGACGACAGGGGGATCAATCAGCCCCAGCATTTT. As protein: CASSYDDRGINQPQHF.

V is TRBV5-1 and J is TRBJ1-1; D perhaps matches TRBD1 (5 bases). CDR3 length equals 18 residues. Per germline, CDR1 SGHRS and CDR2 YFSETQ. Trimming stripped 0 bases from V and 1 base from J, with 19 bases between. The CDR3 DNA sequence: TGCGCCAGCAGCTTGGGCGAGGGGCTGTATAAAACGAACACTGAAGCTTTCTTT. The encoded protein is CASSLGEGLYKTNTEAFF.

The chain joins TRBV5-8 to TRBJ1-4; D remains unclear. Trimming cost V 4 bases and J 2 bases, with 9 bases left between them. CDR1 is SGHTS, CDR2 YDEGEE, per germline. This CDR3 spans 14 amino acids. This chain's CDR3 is CASSDRATNEKLFF. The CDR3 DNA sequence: TGTGCCAGCAGCGACCGGGCGACTAATGAAAAACTGTTTTTT.

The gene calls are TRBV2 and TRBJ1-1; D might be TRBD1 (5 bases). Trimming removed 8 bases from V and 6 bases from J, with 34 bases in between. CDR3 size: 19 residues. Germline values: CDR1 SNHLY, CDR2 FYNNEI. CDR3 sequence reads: CASVRDAGHTGGLKSEAFF. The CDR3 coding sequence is TGTGCCAGCGTTCGGGACGCGGGGCATACCGGAGGGCTTAAGTCTGAAGCTTTCTTT. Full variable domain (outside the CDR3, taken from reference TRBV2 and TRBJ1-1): EPEVTQTPSHQVTQMGQEVILRCVPISNHLYFYWYRQILGQKVEFLVSFYNNEISEKSEIFDDQFSVERPDGSNFTLKIRSTKLEDSAMYFCASVRDAGHTGGLKSEAFFGQGTRLTVV.

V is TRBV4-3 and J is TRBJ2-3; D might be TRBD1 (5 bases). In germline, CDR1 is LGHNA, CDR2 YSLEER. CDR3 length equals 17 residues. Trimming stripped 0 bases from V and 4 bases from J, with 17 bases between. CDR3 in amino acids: CASSQDLSPGSPDTQYF. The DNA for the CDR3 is TGCGCCAGCAGCCAAGATTTAAGCCCAGGGTCACCAGATACGCAGTATTTT.

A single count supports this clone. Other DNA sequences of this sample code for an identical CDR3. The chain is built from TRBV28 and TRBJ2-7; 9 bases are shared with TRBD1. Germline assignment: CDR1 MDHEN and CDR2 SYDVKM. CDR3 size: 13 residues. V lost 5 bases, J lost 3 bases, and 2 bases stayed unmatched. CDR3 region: CASSRDRVYEQYF. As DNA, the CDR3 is TGTGCCAGCAGTAGGGACAGGGTCTACGAGCAGTACTTC.

The CDR3 DNA reads TGTGCCAGTTACCAACTACAGGGAAACAGCAATCAGCCCCAGCATTTT. Its translation: CASYQLQGNSNQPQHF. The chain carries TRBV28 and TRBJ1-5; TRBD1 might be the D (6 bases). The CDR3 length is 16 residues. V lost 9 bases and J 1 base, leaving 19 bases between the germline ends. The V gene's germline CDR1 is MDHEN and CDR2 SYDVKM.